This T cell receptor beta chain was identified in a study of T cell responses to AZD1222 COVID-19 vaccine. Unmatched junction bases numbered 1, after V lost 2 bases and J lost 1 base. CDR3 size: 16 residues. Germline loops: CDR1 SGHRS, CDR2 YFSETQ. The assay was immunoSEQ multiplex PCR, and TCRdb's table has in-frame clones only and misses some. The sample includes under 150,000 clones, approximately 86% of them seen just once. As concerns this clone: Its antigen is undetermined.

General study points: The study sampled repertoires only after the peak T cell response. Nearly half of unique spike-specific TCRs reportedly avoided B.1.351 and B.1.1.7 mutated regions.

This sample comprised peripheral blood, obtained on day 0 of AZD1222 vaccination. The V and J genes are TRBV5-1 and TRBJ2-3; 13 nucleotides match TRBD2. The origin of this receptor is an adult in good health. The CDR3 sequence is CASSFGLAGGTDTQYF. As DNA, the CDR3 is TGCGCCAGCAGCTTTGGACTAGCGGGAGGCACAGATACGCAGTATTTT. The full variable domain, completed using reference TRBV5-1 and TRBJ2-3, is KAGVTQTPRYLIKTRGQQVTLSCSPISGHRSVSWYQQTPGQGLQFLFEYFSETQRNKGNFPGRFSGRQFSNSRSEMNVSTLELGDSALYLCASSFGLAGGTDTQYFGPGTRLTVL.